The 8 T cell receptor beta chains listed next were all sequenced from one sample in a study of blood T cells in healthy people across ages. Primers used in a second PCR of about 7 to 12 cycles were a sample-barcoded 5' primer and a J-beta primer mix. TCRdb independently ran MiXCR on the 5' RACE reads; one entry per CDR3 protein. Seen here are 750,000 to 850,000 distinct CDR3 sequences, approximately 25% observed once, and the top ten hold roughly 3.8%. Another study also made use of these data, one on T cells of mothers and their children.

The material sequenced was blood. The source is a boy younger than 18 in good health.

This clonotype was observed a few times. The chain carries TRBV2 and TRBJ2-5; D possibly matches TRBD1 or TRBD2 (5 bases each). TRBJ2-7 explains the end of the DNA better; the J call may be wrong. CDR1 SNHLY and CDR2 FYNNEI come from the germline V gene. The CDR3 runs to 13 residues. In DNA form, the CDR3 reads TGTGCCAGCGGGAGAGGGGTCGGCTACGAGCAGTACTTC. It is translated as CASGRGVGYEQYF.

The chain combines TRBV4-1 with TRBJ2-6, with 14 nucleotides matching TRBD2. Germline V gene lookup returns CDR1 MGHRA and CDR2 YSYEKL. After removal of 1 base from V and 4 bases from J, the junction contained 3 bases not matched to a gene. The CDR3 is made up of 18 amino acids. The CDR3 DNA reads as TGCGCCAGCAGCCAAGGACTAGCGGGAGGGCTAGGGGCCAACGTCCTGACTTTC. Translation gives CASSQGLAGGLGANVLTF.

Worth noting for this clonotype: With a much larger clone just one base away, this may be a read error. V usage is TRBV28 and J usage is TRBJ2-4, with TRBD1 identical over 8 bases. V was pared by 5 bases and J by 9 bases, with 9 bases of the junction left unmatched. This CDR3 contains 14 residues. CDR1 and CDR2 (germline): MDHEN, SYDVKM. In DNA, the CDR3 is TGTGCCAGCAGTCCATACAGGGGGGAAACCATTCAGTACTTC. Amino acid sequence: CASSPYRGETIQYF.

The V and J genes are TRBV7-8 and TRBJ1-5; unclear D gene. CDR3 size: 17 residues. V lost 1 base, J lost 0 bases, and 13 bases lay in between. The germline V gene has CDR1 SGHVS and CDR2 FQNEAQ. The CDR3 DNA reads TGTGCCAGCAGCTTAGAATCTGGATTTTATAGCAATCAGCCCCAGCATTTT. Translated, it gives CASSLESGFYSNQPQHF.

The rearrangement joins TRBV7-9 to TRBJ1-1; unclear D gene. Germline CDR1 and CDR2: SEHNR and FQNEAQ (reference sequence). This CDR3 comprises 13 residues. V lost 0 bases and J 5 bases, leaving 7 bases between the germline ends. CDR3 region: CASSLAFGTEAFF. CDR3 nucleotide sequence: TGTGCCAGCAGCTTAGCGTTTGGTACTGAAGCTTTCTTT. The complete variable domain, with remaining parts taken from reference TRBV7-9 and TRBJ1-1, reads DTGVSQNPRHKITKRGQNVTFRCDPISEHNRLYWYRQTLGQGPEFLTYFQNEAQLEKSRLLSDRFSAERPKGSFSTLEIQRTEQGDSAMYLCASSLAFGTEAFFGQGTRLTVV.

With regard to this clonotype: The junction differs from germline at one of its ends, possibly a read error. The chain uses TRBV29-1 and TRBJ2-3; TRBD2 agrees at 11 bases. The CDR3 sequence is 18 residues long. CDR1 is SQVTM, CDR2 ANQGSEA, per germline. The CDR3 DNA is TGCAGCGTTGAAGAAACGGGACTAGCGGTTCCTAGCACAGGTACGCAGTATTTT. Encoded protein: CSVEETGLAVPSTGTQYF.

The genes are TRBV9 and TRBJ1-1; 7 positions match TRBD1. This CDR3 comprises 15 residues. J gave up 0 bases and V 4 bases, and 6 bases lay outside the gene matches. Per germline, CDR1 SGDLS and CDR2 YYNGEE. The CDR3 nucleotides are TGTGCCAGCAGCCCCTGGGACAGCATGAACACTGAAGCTTTCTTT. It codes for CASSPWDSMNTEAFF.

A few counts support this clonotype. The V and J genes are TRBV28 and TRBJ2-5; D may be TRBD2 (6 bases). Germline V gene sequence: CDR1 MDHEN, CDR2 SYDVKM. The ends were cut back, 5 bases at V and 5 bases at J, with 21 bases in the middle. CDR3 length: 16 residues. CDR3 protein: CASSMGDGAGRETQYF. CDR3 sequence (DNA): TGTGCCAGCAGTATGGGGGACGGCGCAGGGAGGGAGACCCAGTACTTC.